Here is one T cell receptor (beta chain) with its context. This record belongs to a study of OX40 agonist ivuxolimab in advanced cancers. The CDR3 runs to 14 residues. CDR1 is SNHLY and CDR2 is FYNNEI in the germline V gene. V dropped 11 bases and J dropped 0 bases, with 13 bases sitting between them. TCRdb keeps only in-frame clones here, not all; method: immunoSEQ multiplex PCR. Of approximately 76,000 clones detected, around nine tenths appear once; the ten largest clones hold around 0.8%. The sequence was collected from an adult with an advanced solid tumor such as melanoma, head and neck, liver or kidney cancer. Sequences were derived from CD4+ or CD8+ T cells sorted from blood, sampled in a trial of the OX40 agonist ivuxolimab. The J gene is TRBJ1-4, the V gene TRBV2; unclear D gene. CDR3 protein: CAGQSGTTNEKLFF. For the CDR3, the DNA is TGTGCCGGGCAATCGGGTACAACTAATGAAAAACTGTTTTTT.